This T cell receptor (beta chain) comes out of a study of human T cells and chemical hapten exposure. Turning to the study itself: Upper-back patches of 0.01% DPC were read at 6 days. Study results and caveats: Clustering by CDR3 similarity yielded significantly more large clusters from expanded TCRs than controls.

Time point specified: patch test 1, 2 weeks after DPC sensitization. Regarding treatment: therapeutic diphenylcyclopropenone sensitization with weekly scalp DPC. Blood draws preceded each patch test application. TCRdb recomputed calls from the RACE reads with MiXCR, one row per CDR3 protein. The sample consists of about 120,000 distinct CDR3 sequences, roughly an eighth of them appearing once. A note on this clonotype: The antigen remains undetermined.

Trimming removed 7 bases at V and 1 base at J, with 17 bases between. Germline V gene lookup returns CDR1 SGHDT and CDR2 YYEEEE. CDR3 size: 15 residues. V gene TRBV5-6 combines with J gene TRBJ1-1, with a possible D match to TRBD1 (5 bases). The sequence derives from a woman aged 45 to 65 with alopecia areata. Some clones in this sample may be carry-over from other donors' samples. This specimen consisted of whole blood, obtained in connection with sensitization to the hapten diphenylcyclopropenone (DPC). In nucleotides, the CDR3 is TGTGCCAGCTTGAGGGGCAGCAGAACGAACACTGAAGCTTTCTTT. Translation gives CASLRGSRTNTEAFF. Looking up the rest from reference TRBV5-6 and TRBJ1-1 gives the full variable domain: DAGVTQSPTHLIKTRGQQVTLRCSPKSGHDTVSWYQQALGQGPQFIFQYYEEEERQRGNFPDRFSGHQFPNYSSELNVNALLLGDSALYLCASLRGSRTNTEAFFGQGTRLTVV.